This TCR beta chain was sequenced in a study of blood T cell repertoires in COVID-19. Study details: Whether acute or convalescent, the COVID-19 samples came from the United States, Italy and Spain. PBMCs, B-cell-depleted T cells, or T cells were the source of the cDNA or gDNA that made up the material.

The CDR3 consists of 12 residues. V was clipped by 4 bases and J by 2 bases, with 5 bases between them. As processed by the authors: Estimation of nucleated cell counts relied on the amplification of reference gene primers. Assay: immunoSEQ multiplex PCR; the TCRdb copy retains only in-frame clones and omits some. Clonal size and the V and J genes are those of that table, whereas D and trimming came from the DNA. The sample records about 150,000 clones, nearly 85% being singletons. Material for sequencing was peripheral blood. This sequence was found in a human donor in a cohort sampled during active COVID-19. The rearrangement links TRBV12-3 or TRBV12-4 to TRBJ1-2; D is ambiguous. The CDR3 nucleotides read TGTGCCAGCAGTTCCGGGAACTATGGCTACACCTTC. It translates to CASSSGNYGYTF.